Following are 18 T cell receptor beta chains from one sample sequenced in a study of shared clonotypes between healthy human individuals. Clones were sequenced by immunoSEQ multiplex PCR, and TCRdb holds only the in-frame ones, with some missing. This table holds some 740,000 clones, roughly 92% found once. Positive CCR7 selection of CD45RO-negative cells yielded the naive CD8 cells, and terminally differentiated effector memory CD45RA+ cells were excluded. The sequenced sample consisted of naive CD8+ T cells sorted from blood. These receptors all stem from a young man in good health.

Comment on this clone: This sample includes further DNA sequences coding for the same CDR3. CDR3 sequence: CASSVGGSGTEAFF. As DNA, the CDR3 is TGTGCCAGCAGCGTAGGGGGATCGGGCACTGAAGCTTTCTTT. The V call is TRBV9, the J call TRBJ1-1; D is ambiguous. In germline, CDR1 is SGDLS, CDR2 YYNGEE. The CDR3 covers 14 residues. The ends were cut back, 0 bases at V and 4 bases at J, with 10 bases in the middle.

V is TRBV7-3 and J is TRBJ2-1, with D perhaps TRBD1 or TRBD2 (5 bases each). V shed 2 bases and J shed 4 bases, with 18 bases lying between them. CDR1 is SGHTA, CDR2 FQGTGA, per germline. The CDR3 has 17 residues. The CDR3 is CASSLDVGLGEYNEQFF. CDR3 in DNA: TGTGCCAGCAGCTTAGATGTAGGCTTAGGGGAGTACAATGAGCAGTTCTTC.

The CDR3 sequence: CASSLRLGDLSYNEQFF. For the CDR3, the DNA is TGTGCCAGCAGCCTCCGGTTGGGGGACTTATCCTACAATGAGCAGTTCTTC. The chain uses TRBV11-2 and TRBJ2-1; D is possibly TRBD2 (6 bases). The CDR3 has 17 residues. Trimming shortened V by 5 bases and J by 1 base, and 18 bases separated the two germline ends. Per germline, CDR1 SGHAT and CDR2 FQNNGV.

V gene TRBV28 combines with J gene TRBJ2-1; D is undetermined. The CDR3 loop spans 13 amino acids. Germline V lookup: CDR1 MDHEN, CDR2 SYDVKM. V dropped 4 bases and J dropped 5 bases, with 9 bases sitting between them. The CDR3 spells CASSSPEHNEQFF. The CDR3 nucleotides are TGTGCCAGCAGTTCCCCAGAGCACAATGAGCAGTTCTTC. Full variable domain (outside the CDR3, taken from reference TRBV28 and TRBJ2-1): DVKVTQSSRYLVKRTGEKVFLECVQDMDHENMFWYRQDPGLGLRLIYFSYDVKMKEKGDIPEGYSVSREKKERFSLILESASTNQTSMYLCASSSPEHNEQFFGPGTRLTVL.

CDR3 nucleotides: TGTGCCAGCAGCCCCAAGTCGGCTAGCGGAATCAATTACGAGCAGTACTTC. Translated, it gives CASSPKSASGINYEQYF. The chain employs TRBV9 and TRBJ2-7; 7 bases align to TRBD2. Trimming at V came to 4 bases and at J to 4 bases, leaving 17 bases not matched to a gene. CDR3 size: 17 residues. Germline loops: CDR1 SGDLS, CDR2 YYNGEE.

The chain combines TRBV7-9 with TRBJ1-4; D might be TRBD1 (5 bases). Trimming shortened V by 1 base and J by 6 bases, and 12 bases separated the two germline ends. CDR1 is SEHNR, CDR2 FQNEAQ, per germline (reference sequence). This CDR3 has 15 residues. The CDR3 bases are TGTGCCAGCAGCTTAGAGGGGCCTCAGTATGAAAAACTGTTTTTT. It specifies CASSLEGPQYEKLFF. Full variable domain (remainder filled in from reference TRBV7-9 and TRBJ1-4): DTGVSQNPRHKITKRGQNVTFRCDPISEHNRLYWYRQTLGQGPEFLTYFQNEAQLEKSRLLSDRFSAERPKGSFSTLEIQRTEQGDSAMYLCASSLEGPQYEKLFFGSGTQLSVL.

This chain uses TRBV9 with TRBJ1-1, with TRBD1 as a possible D gene (6 bases). Germline V gives CDR1 SGDLS, CDR2 YYNGEE. The CDR3 totals 16 residues. V was pared by 2 bases and J by 2 bases, with 16 bases between. The CDR3 protein is CASSVSGGRLNTEAFF. CDR3 nucleotides: TGTGCCAGCAGCGTTTCCGGGGGCCGGCTAAACACTGAAGCTTTCTTT.

J is TRBJ1-5 and V is TRBV6-1; maybe TRBD1 (5 bases). There are 13 residues in the CDR3. The ends were cut back, 6 bases at V and 4 bases at J, with 10 bases in the middle. Germline lookup yields CDR1 MNHNS and CDR2 SASEGT. As DNA, the CDR3 is TGTGCCAGCAGCGTCGACAGTAATCAGCCCCAGCATTTT. Its translation: CASSVDSNQPQHF.

J is TRBJ1-1 and V is TRBV9, with D possibly TRBD1 on 6 matching bases. V was shortened by 3 bases and J by 1 base, with 13 bases between the two germline ends. CDR3 length: 15 amino acids. Germline CDR1 reads SGDLS; CDR2 reads YYNGEE. In DNA, the CDR3 is TGTGCCAGCAGCGCCTCCGGGGGGCAGAACACTGAAGCTTTCTTT. Encoded protein: CASSASGGQNTEAFF. The variable domain in full, completed from reference TRBV9 and TRBJ1-1, reads DSGVTQTPKHLITATGQRVTLRCSPRSGDLSVYWYQQSLDQGLQFLIQYYNGEERAKGNILERFSAQQFPDLHSELNLSSLELGDSALYFCASSASGGQNTEAFFGQGTRLTVV.

This rearrangement joins TRBV7-9 to TRBJ2-2, with D tentatively TRBD1 (5 bases). The CDR3 has 17 amino acids. V was clipped by 3 bases and J by 2 bases, with 16 bases between them. Germline V gene lookup returns CDR1 SEHNR and CDR2 FQNEAQ (reference sequence). The CDR3 nucleotides are TGTGCCAGCAGCTTCCCCGGACGGTGGGGCAACACCGGGGAGCTGTTTTTT. Protein sequence: CASSFPGRWGNTGELFF.

The J gene is TRBJ2-7, the V gene TRBV19, with TRBD2 matching 13 bases. From germline, CDR1 is LNHDA and CDR2 SQIVND (reference sequence). The CDR3 consists of 16 residues. J was trimmed by 6 bases and V by 5 bases; bases with no gene match: 10. The CDR3 sequence: CASSPWTSGGSGEQYF. DNA of the CDR3: TGTGCCAGTAGTCCGTGGACTAGCGGGGGCTCTGGCGAGCAGTACTTC.

As to this clone: At the DNA level, this CDR3 is encoded by other sequences in the same sample as well. V gene TRBV2 combines with J gene TRBJ2-7; D uncertain. The CDR3 runs 12 residues. Trimming cost V 3 bases and J 3 bases, with 6 bases left between them. Germline CDR1 and CDR2: SNHLY and FYNNEI. The CDR3 bases are TGTGCCAGCAGTGATTTTAGCTACGAGCAGTACTTC. As protein: CASSDFSYEQYF.

CDR3 DNA sequence: TGTGCCAGCAGCTTGGCGGGAGGGATGAATTACAATGAGCAGTTCTTC. Translating it yields CASSLAGGMNYNEQFF. The V call is TRBV5-4, the J call TRBJ2-1; 8 nucleotides agree with TRBD2. V lost 0 bases to trimming and J lost 4 bases; unmatched junction nucleotides: 6. CDR3 length: 16 amino acids. Germline V gene sequence: CDR1 SGHNT, CDR2 YYREEE (reference sequence).

The chain couples TRBV4-1 to TRBJ2-7; TRBD2 matches at 7 bases. V shed 4 bases and J 4 bases; nucleotides not matched to a gene: 16. The germline CDR1 and CDR2 sequences are MGHRA and YSYEKL. The CDR3 spans 17 residues. The CDR3, as DNA: TGCGCCAGCAGCCGCGACCTTGGCGGGAGCGCGAGGTACGAGCAGTACTTC. It codes for CASSRDLGGSARYEQYF.

The count of this clone is one. The V call is TRBV9, the J call TRBJ2-7; D is undetermined. CDR1 is SGDLS and CDR2 is YYNGEE in the germline V gene. The CDR3 covers 12 residues. Trimming shortened V by 7 bases and J by 0 bases, and 8 bases separated the two germline ends. In DNA form, the CDR3 reads TGTGCCAGCGGACCGACCTCCTACGAGCAGTACTTC. It encodes CASGPTSYEQYF. The complete variable domain, with remaining parts taken from reference TRBV9 and TRBJ2-7, reads DSGVTQTPKHLITATGQRVTLRCSPRSGDLSVYWYQQSLDQGLQFLIQYYNGEERAKGNILERFSAQQFPDLHSELNLSSLELGDSALYFCASGPTSYEQYFGPGTRLTVT.

Comments on this clone: This sample includes further DNA sequences coding for the same CDR3. For the CDR3, the DNA is TGTGCCAGCAGCTCCTATAATCAGCCCCAGCATTTT. Its protein product is CASSSYNQPQHF. The gene calls are TRBV7-9 and TRBJ1-5, with no clear D. The CDR3 has 12 residues. CDR1 is SEHNR, CDR2 FQNEAQ, per germline (reference sequence). With 4 bases removed from V and 4 bases from J, the gap between germline ends came to 5 bases.

On this clone: Additional DNA sequences in this sample encode the identical CDR3. This chain uses TRBV9 with TRBJ2-7; 7 bases map to TRBD1. The CDR3 spans 14 residues. The trim removed 0 bases at V and 4 bases at J, leaving 4 bases unmatched. Looked up from germline, CDR1 is SGDLS and CDR2 is YYNGEE. This chain's CDR3 is CASSVGTGVYEQYF. The DNA of the CDR3 is TGTGCCAGCAGCGTAGGGACAGGCGTTTACGAGCAGTACTTC.

The rearrangement links TRBV7-9 to TRBJ1-1, with D tentatively TRBD1 (6 bases). Trimming stripped 4 bases from V and 7 bases from J, with 10 bases between. The CDR3 is 12 residues long. CDR1 is SEHNR, CDR2 FQNEAQ, per germline (reference sequence). The CDR3 DNA follows: TGTGCCAGCAGCTCCCGGGACAATGAAGCTTTCTTT. The encoded protein is CASSSRDNEAFF.